These 19 T cell receptor beta chains share one sample of origin, sequenced in a study of neurological immune-mediated disorders. One entry per CDR3 protein results from TCRdb running MiXCR on the 5' RACE reads. In the table there are roughly 80,000 distinct CDR3 sequences, around 6% of which are singletons. Time point given: longitudinal time-point 2. The sample comprised PBMCs. The receptors were sampled from a woman in her sixties or seventies with multiple sclerosis.

This clonotype has ten or more counts. The gene calls are TRBV24-1 and TRBJ2-1, with TRBD1 matching 7 bases. Germline CDR1 reads KGHDR; CDR2 reads SFDVKD. The CDR3 is 17 amino acids. V dropped 3 bases and J dropped 5; count of bases not matched to a gene: 12. The CDR3 DNA follows: TGTGCCACCAGTGATACCCTAGACAGGGATGGCGACAATGAGCAGTTCTTC. Translating it yields CATSDTLDRDGDNEQFF.

The sample holds a few counts of this clonotype. This sequence joins TRBV7-8 and TRBJ1-5, with 7 bases identical to TRBD1. The CDR3 is 16 amino acids. Looked up from germline, CDR1 is SGHVS and CDR2 is FQNEAQ. V gave up 0 bases and J gave up 2 bases; unmatched junction bases: 4. The CDR3 here is CASSLAGTVRNQPQHF. The CDR3 nucleotides read TGTGCCAGCAGCTTAGCGGGGACAGTTCGCAATCAGCCCCAGCATTTT.

The V and J genes are TRBV12-3 or TRBV12-4 and TRBJ2-2; 9 bases are a match to TRBD2. The CDR3 sequence is 15 residues long. Trimming took 8 bases from V and 7 from J; bases not matched to a gene: 11. The CDR3 region has the DNA TGTGCCAGCCCCGCAGGGCGGGGGGGCCACGGGGAGCTGTTTTTT. Encoded protein: CASPAGRGGHGELFF.

This clonotype was observed at least ten times. The rearrangement joins TRBV10-3 to TRBJ2-7; D is perhaps TRBD1 (6 bases). The V gene's germline CDR1 is ENHRY and CDR2 SYGVKD. Trimming took off 3 bases at V and 4 bases at J, with 10 bases between the two ends. This CDR3 is 13 amino acids long. CDR3 region: CAISEDRTYEQYF. The DNA of the CDR3 is TGTGCCATCAGTGAAGACAGGACATACGAGCAGTACTTC.

The table lists this clonotype with many counts. The gene calls are TRBV6-6 and TRBJ1-1; D is uncertain. CDR3 length: 14 amino acids. Germline assignment: CDR1 MNHNY and CDR2 SVGAGI (reference sequence). V lost 2 bases, J lost 11 bases, and 18 bases lay in between. The CDR3 nucleotides are TGTGCCAGCAGTTACCTGGACCTCGCTGGTGGTGCTTTCTTT. The encoded protein is CASSYLDLAGGAFF.

J is TRBJ2-5 and V is TRBV5-1, with D perhaps given as TRBD1 or TRBD2 (6 bases each). This CDR3 comprises 14 residues. V lost 1 base and J lost 6, with 13 bases in between. Germline assignment: CDR1 SGHRS and CDR2 YFSETQ. The CDR3 DNA sequence: TGCGCCAGCAGCTTGCCCGGGGGCGGGAAGACCCAGTACTTC. Encoded protein: CASSLPGGGKTQYF.

This clonotype was counted ten times or more. This chain uses TRBV2 with TRBJ2-5; 11 bases agree with TRBD2. Germline V gene lookup returns CDR1 SNHLY and CDR2 FYNNEI. The V segment lost 0 bases and the J segment 9 bases; nucleotides outside the gene matches: 12. There are 17 residues in the CDR3. The DNA for the CDR3 is TGTGCCAGCAGTGAAGCGCTCTTAGCGGGGGGGATCCAAGCCCAGTACTTC. Residues: CASSEALLAGGIQAQYF.

This clonotype was picked up many times. The chain's CDR3 is CASSGGGRRMRNTIYF. The CDR3, as DNA: TGTGCCAGCAGTGGAGGGGGTCGTCGGATGAGAAACACCATATATTTT. The V gene is TRBV2, the J gene TRBJ1-3; D is possibly TRBD1 (6 bases). CDR3 size: 16 residues. The V and J ends lost 4 bases and 5 bases respectively, with 18 bases between them. CDR1 SNHLY and CDR2 FYNNEI come from the germline V gene.

There are many counts of this clonotype. One junction end disagrees with the germline gene, perhaps due to a read error. CDR3 loop: CASSTRRQETQYF. CDR3 nucleotides: TGTGCTAGCAGTACGAGGCGCCAAGAGACCCAGTACTTC. The chain couples TRBV7-7 to TRBJ2-5; no reliable D call. Germline V gene data show CDR1 as SSHAT and CDR2 as FNYEAQ (reference sequence). This CDR3 contains 13 residues.

This clonotype came up many times. V and J are TRBV20-1 and TRBJ1-2; 8 positions match TRBD1. V was clipped by 2 bases and J by 6 bases; unmatched bases: 11. This CDR3 contains 15 residues. Germline V lookup: CDR1 DFQATT, CDR2 SNEGSKA (reference sequence). CDR3 amino acids: CSARKARGQGNGYTF. For the CDR3, the DNA is TGCAGTGCTAGAAAGGCCAGGGGGCAAGGGAATGGCTACACCTTC.

At least ten counts were recorded for this clonotype. The chain employs TRBV7-8 and TRBJ2-7; 8 nucleotides match TRBD2. The CDR3 has 16 amino acids. The germline V gene encodes CDR1 SGHVS and CDR2 FQNEAQ. Trimming took 1 base from V and 2 from J; bases not matched to a gene: 7. The CDR3 is CASSLVSGSGAYEQYF. The CDR3 coding sequence is TGTGCCAGCAGCTTAGTAAGTGGTAGCGGGGCCTACGAGCAGTACTTC.

This clonotype came up many times. V usage is TRBV6-5 and J usage is TRBJ2-5; 9 bases map to TRBD2. The CDR3 contains 17 residues. V was pared by 5 bases and J by 0 bases, with 10 bases of the junction left unmatched. Germline-derived CDR1 and CDR2 are MNHEY and SVGAGI. CDR3 nucleotide sequence: TGTGCCAGCAGTAACCCCTGGCGGGGGGGAGACCAAGAGACCCAGTACTTC. Residues: CASSNPWRGGDQETQYF.

This clonotype showed up many times. The gene calls are TRBV15 and TRBJ2-5, with D perhaps TRBD2 (6 bases). Germline V gene lookup returns CDR1 LNHNV and CDR2 YYDKDF (reference sequence). This CDR3 is 16 amino acids long. V was pared by 5 bases and J by 2 bases, with 18 bases between. The CDR3 DNA follows: TGTGCCACCAGCGCGAACCGGCGGGGTGTACAAGAGACCCAGTACTTC. Protein product: CATSANRRGVQETQYF.

This clonotype has a count of ten or more. The chain recombines TRBV7-9 with TRBJ1-1; D is possibly TRBD1 (5 bases). Germline V lookup: CDR1 SEHNR, CDR2 FQNEAQ (reference sequence). The V gene lost 0 bases and the J gene lost 7 bases, with 12 bases spanning the gap. This CDR3 region has 14 residues. For the CDR3, the DNA is TGTGCCAGCAGCTTAGCCGCCCAGGGCTATGAAGCTTTCTTT. Its translation is CASSLAAQGYEAFF.

Sample share makes this clonotype medium-sized. The V gene is TRBV20-1, the J gene TRBJ1-6; 10 bases match TRBD1. The trim removed 6 bases at V and 4 bases at J, leaving 6 bases unmatched. The CDR3 is 15 residues long. Per germline, CDR1 DFQATT and CDR2 SNEGSKA (reference sequence). In DNA form, the CDR3 reads TGCAGTGCCCAGGGACAGGGGCTGTATAATTCACCCCTCCACTTT. Its translation is CSAQGQGLYNSPLHF.

This clonotype was counted ten times or more. The V and J genes are TRBV5-1 and TRBJ2-5; D is possibly TRBD2 (6 bases). In germline, CDR1 is SGHRS, CDR2 YFSETQ. The V gene lost 4 bases and the J gene lost 7 bases, with 20 bases spanning the gap. CDR3 length: 15 residues. The CDR3, as DNA: TGCGCCAGCAGCCCGCCCCGGGACTCCGAGGGGACCCAGTACTTC. The encoded protein is CASSPPRDSEGTQYF.

This clonotype was counted ten times or more. The gene calls are TRBV20-1 and TRBJ2-7; 7 nucleotides align to TRBD1. The CDR3 runs to 16 residues. Trimming at V came to 2 bases and at J to 2 bases, leaving 12 bases not matched to a gene. Per the germline V gene, CDR1 is DFQATT and CDR2 is SNEGSKA (reference sequence). DNA for the CDR3: TGCAGTGCTAGATCGGCCCACGGACAGGAGACCTACGAGCAGTACTTC. Its translation is CSARSAHGQETYEQYF.

On this clonotype: This may be a read error: a much more frequent sequence differs by one nucleotide. The chain joins TRBV6-5 to TRBJ2-2, with 10 bases that match TRBD2. Germline V lookup: CDR1 MNHEY, CDR2 SVGAGI. This CDR3 has 15 amino acids. The CDR3 region has the DNA TGTGCCAGCAGAAAAGCGGGGGGGCTCACCGGGGAGCAGTTTTTT. Protein: CASRKAGGLTGEQFF.

This clonotype appeared once. The chain joins TRBV7-2 to TRBJ2-1; 10 nucleotides match TRBD2. V lost 4 bases, J lost 7 bases, and 10 bases stayed unmatched. Germline assignment: CDR1 SGHTA and CDR2 FQGNSA. The CDR3 extends over 16 amino acids. The DNA of the CDR3 is TGTGCCAGCAGCTCCATGAGCGGGGGGGCAATGAATGAGCAGTTCTTC. Translated: CASSSMSGGAMNEQFF.